A selection of T cell receptor beta chains follows, all from one sample in a study of T cells in Graves' hyperthyroidism and ophthalmopathy. TCRdb re-derived calls from the multiplex PCR reads in MiXCR, one entry per CDR3 protein. This table holds approximately 520,000 distinct CDR3 sequences, roughly 20% found once. The material sequenced was blood. These receptors were obtained from a man between 18 and 35 years old with Graves' hyperthyroidism. CDR3s include the opening cysteine and the closing phenylalanine or tryptophan. The D gene is left open where the match is weak. Size is omitted from some rows. Given values are once, few, many or a class for expanded clones.

D: -; J: TRBJ2-5; size: -; V: TRBV6-5; DNA: TGTGCCAGCAGTTACTCGGTACAGACCCAAGAGACCCAGTACTTC; CDR3: CASSYSVQTQETQYF
D: TRBD2; J: TRBJ2-7; size: -; V: TRBV27; DNA: TGTGCCAGCAGCCTACTAGCGGGGGGGCTCGAGCAGTACTTC; CDR3: CASSLLAGGLEQYF
D: TRBD1; J: TRBJ1-2; size: many; V: TRBV28; DNA: TGTGCCAGCAGTTTCAGGGGACAGGGTGGCGGCTACACCTTC; CDR3: CASSFRGQGGGYTF
D: -; J: TRBJ1-5; size: many; V: TRBV9; DNA: TGTGCCAGCAGCCTCGGGGACGGTCCAATGGCCAATCAGCCCCAGCATTTT; CDR3: CASSLGDGPMANQPQHF
D: -; J: TRBJ2-7; size: many; V: TRBV2; DNA: TGTGCCAGCGGCAGGGAATACGAGCAGTACTTC; CDR3: CASGREYEQYF
D: TRBD1; J: TRBJ2-4; size: many; V: TRBV24-1; DNA: TGTGCCACCAGTGATACGAGACAGGGGATGGCCAAAAACATTCAGTACTTC; CDR3: CATSDTRQGMAKNIQYF
D: -; J: TRBJ2-5; size: -; V: TRBV28; DNA: TGTGCCAGCAGGTACCAACCTAGCAATCCAGAGACCCAGTACTTC; CDR3: CASRYQPSNPETQYF
D: -; J: TRBJ1-1; size: few; V: TRBV19; DNA: TGTGCCAGTAGTATCGGCCTACCTGATGAAGCTTTCTTT; CDR3: CASSIGLPDEAFF
D: -; J: TRBJ1-2; size: -; V: TRBV30; DNA: TGTGCCTGGAGCCCGACCGCGTATGGCTACACCTTC; CDR3: CAWSPTAYGYTF
D: -; J: TRBJ1-1; size: -; V: TRBV6-5; DNA: TGTGCCAGCAGTTACTCGCGCAGGGGCACTGAAGCTTTCTTT; CDR3: CASSYSRRGTEAFF
D: -; J: TRBJ1-2; size: -; V: TRBV14; DNA: TGTGCCAGCAGCCAAGCACGATATTCTAACTATGGCTACACCTTC; CDR3: CASSQARYSNYGYTF
D: -; J: TRBJ2-2; size: -; V: TRBV6-1; DNA: TGTGCCAGCACCAAACCCGAACATACCGGGGAGCTGTTTTTT; CDR3: CASTKPEHTGELFF
D: -; J: TRBJ2-2; size: many; V: TRBV15; DNA: TGTGCCACCAGCAGAGATGGCAGCGCGAACACCGGGGAGCTGTTTTTT; CDR3: CATSRDGSANTGELFF
D: -; J: TRBJ2-5; size: many; V: TRBV12-3/TRBV12-4; DNA: TGTGCCAGCAGTTCCGACCCTCCTAGGGAGACCCAGTACTTC; CDR3: CASSSDPPRETQYF
D: -; J: TRBJ1-1; size: many; V: TRBV6-5; DNA: TGTGCCAGCAGTTACGGGGGCGCGAACACTGAAGCTTTCTTT; CDR3: CASSYGGANTEAFF
D: TRBD1; J: TRBJ1-1; size: many; V: TRBV5-3; DNA: TGTGCCACCCAAAGAGAGGGGGCCATGAACACTGAAGCTTTCTTT; CDR3: CATQREGAMNTEAFF
D: -; J: TRBJ2-7; size: -; V: TRBV7-9; DNA: TGTGCCAGCAACCGACTTGGACAGACCTACGAGCAGTACTTC; CDR3: CASNRLGQTYEQYF
D: TRBD2; J: TRBJ2-5; size: once; V: TRBV15; DNA: TGTGCCACCAGCAGAGAAGTAGCGGGGGGAAGTGAGACCCAGTACTTC; CDR3: CATSREVAGGSETQYF
D: -; J: TRBJ1-5; size: -; V: TRBV19; DNA: TGTGCCAGCACAGCCCGGGGAGGGGTTGAGGCAAGCCAGCCCCAGCATTTT; CDR3: CASTARGGVEASQPQHF
D: -; J: TRBJ1-2; size: few; V: TRBV19; DNA: TGTGCCAGTAGTGTCGTCCCCTACAGGGTATATGGCTATGGCTACACCTTC; CDR3: CASSVVPYRVYGYGYTF
D: -; J: TRBJ2-5; size: many; V: TRBV28; DNA: TGTGCCAGCCTCGCGGTTCGGGGCACGGACCACCAAGAGACCCAGTACTTC; CDR3: CASLAVRGTDHQETQYF
D: -; J: TRBJ2-5; size: many; V: TRBV5-1; DNA: TGCGCCAGCAGCGTAACAGGGATCCAAGAGACCCAGTACTTC; CDR3: CASSVTGIQETQYF
D: TRBD2; J: TRBJ2-5; size: few; V: TRBV6-1; DNA: TGTGCCAGCAGTGCGACTAGCGGGGGGTTTGAGACCCAGTACTTC; CDR3: CASSATSGGFETQYF
D: -; J: TRBJ1-2; size: few; V: TRBV11-2; DNA: TGTGCCAGCAGCCCCCGGGGGGGCCTCTATGGCTACACCTTC; CDR3: CASSPRGGLYGYTF
D: -; J: TRBJ2-7; size: many; V: TRBV27; DNA: TGTGCCACCCGCCCCGGGCACTCCTACGAGCAGTACTTC; CDR3: CATRPGHSYEQYF
D: -; J: TRBJ1-1; size: many; V: TRBV19; DNA: TGTGCCAGTAGTATATACCGGAACACTGAAGCTTTCTTT; CDR3: CASSIYRNTEAFF
D: -; J: TRBJ1-5; size: many; V: TRBV28; DNA: TGTGCCAGCAGTTCCTTCTTCCGGCCCGGGACGGTAAATCAGCCCCAGCATTTT; CDR3: CASSSFFRPGTVNQPQHF
D: -; J: TRBJ1-6; size: few; V: TRBV6-1; DNA: TGTGCCAGCAGTGAATTTGGCAGGGGTAATTCACCCCTCCACTTT; CDR3: CASSEFGRGNSPLHF
D: -; J: TRBJ1-1; size: -; V: TRBV11-2; DNA: TGTGCCAGCAGCTTAGAGCGGTGGAACACTGAAGCTTTCTTT; CDR3: CASSLERWNTEAFF
D: -; J: TRBJ2-2; size: many; V: TRBV29-1; DNA: TGCAGCGTTGAAGCGGGAGCCGGGGAGCTGTTTTTT; CDR3: CSVEAGAGELFF
D: -; J: TRBJ1-1; size: many; V: TRBV6-5; DNA: TGTGCCAGCAGTTACTCGACCCCAGACACTGAAGCTTTCTTT; CDR3: CASSYSTPDTEAFF
D: -; J: TRBJ2-2; size: many; V: TRBV7-6; DNA: TGTGCCAGCAGCGCCGGGGGGCTCGGGGAGCTGTTTTTT; CDR3: CASSAGGLGELFF
D: -; J: TRBJ2-7; size: many; V: TRBV20-1; DNA: TGCAGTACCACCGGGAGACTCTACGAGCAGTACTTC; CDR3: CSTTGRLYEQYF
D: -; J: TRBJ2-3; size: many; V: TRBV12-3/TRBV12-4; DNA: TGTGCCAGCAGTTTCGCTCCCTCAGATACGCAGTATTTT; CDR3: CASSFAPSDTQYF
D: -; J: TRBJ1-1; size: many; V: TRBV27; DNA: TGTGCCAGCAGCATATGGGAGGGTGGCACTGAAGCTTTCTTT; CDR3: CASSIWEGGTEAFF
D: -; J: TRBJ1-1; size: many; V: TRBV19; DNA: TGTGCCAGTAAACCCGTCGGGGACACTGAAGCTTTCTTT; CDR3: CASKPVGDTEAFF
D: -; J: TRBJ1-1; size: many; V: TRBV27; DNA: TGTGCCAGCAGTCCCTCGGGTCTTGAAGCTTTCTTT; CDR3: CASSPSGLEAFF
D: -; J: TRBJ1-1; size: few; V: TRBV4-2; DNA: TGTGCCAGCAGCCCTGATCGCCAGATGAACACTGAAGCTTTCTTT; CDR3: CASSPDRQMNTEAFF
D: -; J: TRBJ1-1; size: few; V: TRBV19; DNA: TGTGCCAGTAGTGCGGGACTTTTGAACACTGAAGCTTTCTTT; CDR3: CASSAGLLNTEAFF
D: -; J: TRBJ1-2; size: many; V: TRBV20-1; DNA: TGCAGTGCTTACAGGCGCTATGGCTACACCTTC; CDR3: CSAYRRYGYTF
D: TRBD2; J: TRBJ2-7; size: few; V: TRBV19; DNA: TGTGCCAGTAGACTAAGCGGGGAGGAGCAGTACTTC; CDR3: CASRLSGEEQYF
D: -; J: TRBJ2-4; size: few; V: TRBV4-1; DNA: TGCGCCAGCAGCCAAGATATCCTCATAAACATTCAGTACTTC; CDR3: CASSQDILINIQYF
D: TRBD1; J: TRBJ2-7; size: -; V: TRBV28; DNA: TGTGCCAGCAGTACAATTCGGACAGGGGGCGCGGTGCCCTACGAGCAGTACTTC; CDR3: CASSTIRTGGAVPYEQYF
D: -; J: TRBJ1-1; size: many; V: TRBV28; DNA: TGTGCCAGCAGTTTGGGGACACCTCACACTGAAGCTTTCTTT; CDR3: CASSLGTPHTEAFF
D: TRBD1; J: TRBJ1-3; size: many; V: TRBV19; DNA: TGTGCCAGCTCGGACAGGCCGAACTCTGGAAACACCATATATTTT; CDR3: CASSDRPNSGNTIYF
D: TRBD2; J: TRBJ2-5; size: few; V: TRBV6-1; DNA: TGTGCCAGCAGTGGGCTAGCGGTGACCCAGTACTTC; CDR3: CASSGLAVTQYF
D: TRBD1; J: TRBJ1-2; size: many; V: TRBV27; DNA: TGTGCCAGCAGTCCCGAGACAGGGGGCTCCTCTGGCTACACCTTC; CDR3: CASSPETGGSSGYTF
D: TRBD1; J: TRBJ1-3; size: few; V: TRBV7-6; DNA: TGTGCCAGCAGCTTCACTACCGGGACAGGGCACTCTGGAAACACCATATATTTT; CDR3: CASSFTTGTGHSGNTIYF
D: TRBD1; J: TRBJ1-3; size: many; V: TRBV6-2/TRBV6-3; DNA: TGTGCCAGCAGTTACCTCGGACAGGGACGAGGGAACACCATATATTTT; CDR3: CASSYLGQGRGNTIYF
D: TRBD1; J: TRBJ2-5; size: many; V: TRBV5-1; DNA: TGCGCCAGCAGCGCCGACAGGGTAGGGCAAGAGACCCAGTACTTC; CDR3: CASSADRVGQETQYF
D: -; J: TRBJ2-2; size: few; V: TRBV19; DNA: TGTGCCAGTAGTACCCCTAGACAGGCCGCTAACACCGGGGAGCTGTTTTTT; CDR3: CASSTPRQAANTGELFF
D: -; J: TRBJ1-3; size: few; V: TRBV7-2; DNA: TGTGCCAGCAGCTTAGCCCCATGGTCTGGCAGGCGCTCTGGAAACACCATATATTTT; CDR3: CASSLAPWSGRRSGNTIYF
D: -; J: TRBJ1-3; size: many; V: TRBV11-2; DNA: TGTGCCAGCAGCCCCTGGGAGGAAGTTGTATACTCTGGAAACACCATATATTTT; CDR3: CASSPWEEVVYSGNTIYF